This T cell receptor beta chain was identified in a study of T-cell memory formation after mild COVID-19. Study in general: Largely donor-specific sequence clusters came from two donors.

5'RACE with constant-segment primers yielded barcoded, UMI-tagged TCR alpha and TCR beta cDNA libraries. TCRdb reprocessed the 5' RACE reads with MiXCR, giving one entry per CDR3 protein. The sample records 300,000 to 400,000 distinct CDR3 sequences, less than 20% being singletons. This clonotype was seen more than once but under ten times. Antigen specificity is unknown. Whole-study findings and limits: The study found contracting CD4+ clones mainly in CM and EM and contracting CD8+ clones in EMRA. Whether second-wave clones peaking at day 37 were SARS-CoV-2 specific went unconfirmed.

There are 13 residues in the CDR3. V lost 8 bases and J lost 1, with 8 bases in between. The genes are TRBV12-3 or TRBV12-4 and TRBJ1-4; D remains ambiguous. The clonotype was recovered from a man aged 18 to 30 who had mild COVID-19 (a few samples of this study predate the infection). Cell type and time point are not known. What was sequenced was PBMCs or a T cell subset sorted from them (not recorded which). The CDR3 protein is CASGRETNEKLFF. CDR3 coding DNA: TGTGCCAGCGGGCGGGAAACTAATGAAAAACTGTTTTTT.